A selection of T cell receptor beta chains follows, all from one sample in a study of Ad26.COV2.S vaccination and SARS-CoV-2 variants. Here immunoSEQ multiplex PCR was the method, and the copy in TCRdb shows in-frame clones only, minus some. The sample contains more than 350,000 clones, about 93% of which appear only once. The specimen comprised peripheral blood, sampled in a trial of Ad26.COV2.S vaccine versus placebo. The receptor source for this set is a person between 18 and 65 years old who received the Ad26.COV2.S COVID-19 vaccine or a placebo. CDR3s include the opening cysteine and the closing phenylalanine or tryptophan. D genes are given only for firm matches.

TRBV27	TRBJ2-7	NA	CASSLRGGQREQYF
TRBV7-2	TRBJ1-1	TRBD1	CASSTQGGPVNTEAFF
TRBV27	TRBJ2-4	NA	CASSFSRENIQYF
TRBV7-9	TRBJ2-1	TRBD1	CASSSGTGEFF
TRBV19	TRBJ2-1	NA	CASSSESSYNEQFF
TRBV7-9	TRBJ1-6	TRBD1	CASSSPGRGESSYNSPLHF
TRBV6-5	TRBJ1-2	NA	CASSRIEYGYTF
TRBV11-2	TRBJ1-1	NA	CASSLSDGRNTEAFF
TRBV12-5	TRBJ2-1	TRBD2	CASGFLAGVLNEQFF
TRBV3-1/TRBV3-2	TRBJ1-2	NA	CASSQVLGRRNYGYTF
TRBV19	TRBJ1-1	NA	CASTYTQLGVLWDTEAFF
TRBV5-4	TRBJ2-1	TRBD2	CASSLSSGGNEQFF
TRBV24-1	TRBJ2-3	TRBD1	CATSDHGTEHTDTQYF
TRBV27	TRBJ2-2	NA	CASSPLRRNTGELFF
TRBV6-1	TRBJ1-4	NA	CASSEVWGEKLFF
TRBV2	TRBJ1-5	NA	CASSGRRISNQPQHF
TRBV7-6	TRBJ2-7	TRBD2	CASSFGTSGGVREQYF
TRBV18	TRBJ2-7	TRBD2	CASSPLGTTSGTHEQYF
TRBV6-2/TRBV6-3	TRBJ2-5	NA	CASSKPLAEETQYF
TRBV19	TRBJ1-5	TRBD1	CASSLTGNQPQHF
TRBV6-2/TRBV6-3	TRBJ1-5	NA	CASSSPGQNQPQHF
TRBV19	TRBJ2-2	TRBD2	CASSTRLAGATGELFF
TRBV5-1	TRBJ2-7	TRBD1	CASSSDRVSYEQYF
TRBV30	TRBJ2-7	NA	CAWSVGGSSYEQYF
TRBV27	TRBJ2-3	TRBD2	CASSLYAGGLAGGGTDTQYF
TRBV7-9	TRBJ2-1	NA	CASSSLPGLVQFF
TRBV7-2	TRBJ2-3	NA	CASSLASVPSTDTQYF
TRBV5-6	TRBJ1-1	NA	CASTPYGVSSEAFF
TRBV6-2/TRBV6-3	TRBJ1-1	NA	CASSYSRGMNTEAFF
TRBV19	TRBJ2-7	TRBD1	CASSPGQGPTYEQYF